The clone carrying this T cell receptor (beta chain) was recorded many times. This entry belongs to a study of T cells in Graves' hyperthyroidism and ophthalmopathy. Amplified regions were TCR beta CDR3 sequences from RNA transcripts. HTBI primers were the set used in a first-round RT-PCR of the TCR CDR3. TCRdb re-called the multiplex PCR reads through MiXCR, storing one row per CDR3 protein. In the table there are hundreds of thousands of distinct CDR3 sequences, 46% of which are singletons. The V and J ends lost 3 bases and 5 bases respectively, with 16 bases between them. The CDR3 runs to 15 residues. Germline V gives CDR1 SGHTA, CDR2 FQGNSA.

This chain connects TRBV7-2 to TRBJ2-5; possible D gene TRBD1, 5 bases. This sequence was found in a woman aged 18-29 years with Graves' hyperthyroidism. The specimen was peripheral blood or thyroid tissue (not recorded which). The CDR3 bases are TGTGCCAGCAGCTTGGCAGGGTGGTTTGGGGAGACCCAGTACTTC. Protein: CASSLAGWFGETQYF. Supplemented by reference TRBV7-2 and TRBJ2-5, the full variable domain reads GAGVSQSPSNKVTEKGKDVELRCDPISGHTALYWYRQSLGQGLEFLIYFQGNSAPDKSGLPSDRFSAERTGGSVSTLTIQRTQQEDSAVYLCASSLAGWFGETQYFGPGTRLLVL.